This entry features one T cell receptor (beta chain) sequence. These data are taken from a study of CD8+ T cells in alopecia areata. As the sequencing template, cDNA was produced by extracting RNA and reverse transcribing it. Here immunoSEQ multiplex PCR was the method, and the copy in TCRdb shows in-frame clones only, minus some. The sample carries 200,000 to 250,000 clones, 67% recorded once. Germline-derived CDR1 and CDR2 are GTSNPN and SVGIG (reference sequence). V was cut by 0 bases and J by 4 bases, with 13 bases left in between. The CDR3 contains 15 residues. The input for sequencing was CD4+ T cells sorted from blood, taken at week 0. This clonotype originated in a human donor with alopecia areata. The chain employs TRBV30 and TRBJ1-5, with TRBD1 as a possible D gene (5 bases). This CDR3 reads CAWSVPGTINQPQHF. The CDR3, as DNA: TGTGCCTGGAGTGTACCCGGGACCATTAATCAGCCCCAGCATTTT.